The 24 T cell receptor beta chains presented below share a single source sample, sequenced in a study of blood T cell repertoires in COVID-19. Assay used: immunoSEQ multiplex PCR; TCRdb lists only in-frame clones, some missing. The sample records about 160,000 clones, around 93% being singletons. Material for sequencing was peripheral blood. The receptors were gathered from a man younger than 40 with COVID-19, enrolled during active disease.

This chain joins TRBV6-5 and TRBJ2-1; 8 bases are shared with TRBD2. CDR3 size: 13 residues. Germline V CDR1 and CDR2: MNHEY, SVGAGI. V trimming: 6 bases; J trimming: 9 bases; junction bases outside the gene matches: 7. The DNA for the CDR3 is TGTGCCAGCAGAACTAGCGGCGGGAGTGAGCAGTTCTTC. This gives the protein CASRTSGGSEQFF.

The V gene is TRBV18, the J gene TRBJ2-7; possible D gene TRBD1, 5 bases. V shed 0 bases and J shed 3 bases, with 12 bases lying between them. This CDR3 contains 15 residues. Germline V gene sequence: CDR1 KGHSH, CDR2 LQKENI. CDR3 DNA sequence: TGTGCCAGCTCACCACCTCGTCAGGGAAACTACGAGCAGTACTTC. It yields the protein CASSPPRQGNYEQYF.

This chain links TRBV5-1 with TRBJ2-2; TRBD1 matches 9 bases. The V gene end was trimmed by 1 base and the J gene end by 0 bases; junction bases not matched to a gene: 1. The germline gives CDR1 SGHRS, CDR2 YFSETQ. The CDR3 totals 16 residues. This CDR3 reads CASSLTGGSNTGELFF. CDR3 nucleotide sequence: TGCGCCAGCAGCTTGACAGGGGGCTCGAACACCGGGGAGCTGTTTTTT.

This clone was seen a handful of times. The J gene is TRBJ1-5, the V gene TRBV2, with 10 nucleotides matching TRBD1. The CDR3 loop spans 14 amino acids. V lost 6 bases to trimming and J lost 3 bases; unmatched junction nucleotides: 2. Germline CDR1 reads SNHLY; CDR2 reads FYNNEI. This CDR3 reads CASRDRGPNQPQHF. CDR3 nucleotides: TGTGCCAGCAGAGACAGGGGGCCCAATCAGCCCCAGCATTTT.

CDR3 nucleotide sequence: TGCGCCAGCAGCTTGCAATTACAGGGATCGGGGACTGAAGCTTTCTTT. This encodes CASSLQLQGSGTEAFF. This chain joins TRBV5-1 and TRBJ1-1; a weak D match, TRBD1 (6 bases). The V end lost 1 base, the J end lost 5 bases, and 18 bases lay between the germline ends. The CDR3 contains 16 residues. Germline V gene sequence: CDR1 SGHRS, CDR2 YFSETQ.

The V and J genes are TRBV28 and TRBJ1-6; perhaps TRBD1 as D (6 bases). The V end lost 6 bases, the J end lost 11 bases, and 20 bases lay between the germline ends. The length of the CDR3 is 15 residues. Germline V gene data show CDR1 as MDHEN and CDR2 as SYDVKM. Here the CDR3 DNA reads TGTGCCAGCAGCCGACGGACAGCAAGGGTAGCACCCCTCCACTTT. Amino acid sequence: CASSRRTARVAPLHF. Full variable domain (remainder filled in from reference TRBV28 and TRBJ1-6): DVKVTQSSRYLVKRTGEKVFLECVQDMDHENMFWYRQDPGLGLRLIYFSYDVKMKEKGDIPEGYSVSREKKERFSLILESASTNQTSMYLCASSRRTARVAPLHFGNGTRLTVT.

This chain uses TRBV19 with TRBJ2-3; 11 bases line up with TRBD1. The CDR3 extends over 15 amino acids. Trimming removed 6 bases from V and 7 bases from J; junction bases left unmatched: 9. CDR1 is LNHDA and CDR2 is SQIVND in the germline V gene (reference sequence). Here the CDR3 reads CASRSGQGASNTQYF. The DNA of the CDR3 is TGTGCCAGTAGATCCGGACAGGGGGCGAGCAATACGCAGTATTTT.

V gene TRBV27 combines with J gene TRBJ1-2, with TRBD1 identical over 8 bases. The CDR3 is 13 amino acids. V shed 6 bases and J 8 bases; nucleotides not matched to a gene: 8. CDR1 MNHEY and CDR2 SMNVEV come from the germline V gene (reference sequence). The CDR3 DNA is TGTGCCAGCAGCCTGACAGGGGCGCAGGGCTACACCTTC. Its protein is CASSLTGAQGYTF.

V and J are TRBV6-1 and TRBJ2-7; D remains unclear. Germline CDR1 MNHNS, CDR2 SASEGT. V was trimmed by 1 base and J by 8 bases, leaving 15 bases between them. The CDR3 loop spans 14 amino acids. The CDR3 nucleotides are TGTGCCAGCAGTGAAGGGGCAGCATTTACGAAGCAGTACTTC. Amino acids: CASSEGAAFTKQYF.

V and J are TRBV12-5 and TRBJ1-2, with a weak D call TRBD1 (6 bases). V lost 3 bases and J 8 bases, leaving 16 bases between the germline ends. Germline values: CDR1 LGHNT, CDR2 FRNRAP. The CDR3 loop spans 14 amino acids. The CDR3 DNA reads TGTGCTAGTGGTTTTAATCACAGGGATACGGGCTACACCTTC. As protein: CASGFNHRDTGYTF.

The chain couples TRBV7-9 to TRBJ2-7; 9 bases map to TRBD1. Germline CDR1 reads SEHNR; CDR2 reads FQNEAQ (reference sequence). CDR3 length equals 15 residues. Unmatched junction bases numbered 10, after V lost 5 bases and J lost 5 bases. The CDR3 protein is CASSAYRDRDHEQYF. The CDR3 DNA sequence: TGTGCCAGCAGCGCATACCGGGACAGGGACCACGAGCAGTACTTC. Drawing the rest from reference TRBV7-9 and TRBJ2-7, the complete variable domain is DTGVSQNPRHKITKRGQNVTFRCDPISEHNRLYWYRQTLGQGPEFLTYFQNEAQLEKSRLLSDRFSAERPKGSFSTLEIQRTEQGDSAMYLCASSAYRDRDHEQYFGPGTRLTVT.

The rearrangement uses TRBV19 and TRBJ2-2; a possible D gene is TRBD1 (5 bases). Germline V lookup: CDR1 LNHDA, CDR2 SQIVND (reference sequence). The CDR3 is 14 amino acids. Trimming took 4 bases from V and 1 from J, leaving 7 bases between them. CDR3 DNA sequence: TGTGCCAGTAGTAACCAGGGGAACACCGGGGAGCTGTTTTTT. Translation gives CASSNQGNTGELFF.

This clone was seen just once. The V call is TRBV6-6, the J call TRBJ1-5; weak D call: TRBD1 (5 bases). CDR1 is MNHNY, CDR2 SVGAGI, per germline (reference sequence). This CDR3 spans 14 amino acids. V lost 2 bases and J lost 5, with 10 bases in between. The CDR3 is CASSYPDTYQPQHF. The CDR3 nucleotides are TGTGCCAGCAGTTACCCGGACACTTATCAGCCCCAGCATTTT.

This clone is a singleton in its sample. The chain combines TRBV18 with TRBJ1-5; 7 bases agree with TRBD1. The V gene's germline CDR1 is KGHSH and CDR2 LQKENI. This CDR3 comprises 15 residues. The ends lost 3 bases at V and 0 bases at J; junction bases unmatched: 2. The chain's CDR3 is CASSPRGSSNQPQHF. CDR3 nucleotide sequence: TGTGCCAGCTCACCCAGGGGGAGTAGCAATCAGCCCCAGCATTTT.

The J gene is TRBJ1-6, the V gene TRBV27; D possibly corresponds to TRBD1 (6 bases). Trimming shortened V by 1 base and J by 8 bases, and 18 bases separated the two germline ends. Germline V gene lookup returns CDR1 MNHEY and CDR2 SMNVEV (reference sequence). The CDR3 has 17 amino acids. The CDR3 loop reads CASSLYRVFLKDSPLHF. DNA of the CDR3: TGTGCCAGCAGTTTATACAGGGTTTTCCTCAAGGATTCACCCCTCCACTTT.

The J gene is TRBJ1-2, the V gene TRBV19; D is possibly TRBD1 (6 bases). The length of the CDR3 is 18 residues. Germline CDR1 LNHDA, CDR2 SQIVND (reference sequence). Trimming cost V 2 bases and J 0 bases, with 19 bases left between them. CDR3 residues: CASSIRGLRNRANYGYTF. In DNA, the CDR3 is TGTGCCAGTAGTATAAGGGGACTAAGGAACAGGGCTAACTATGGCTACACCTTC.

This clone was recorded only once. V is TRBV19 and J is TRBJ1-1, with a possible D match to TRBD1 (6 bases). This CDR3 has 17 residues. The germline V and J ends were trimmed by 5 bases and 4 bases, with 23 bases remaining between them. Germline assignment: CDR1 LNHDA and CDR2 SQIVND (reference sequence). The CDR3 reads CASSSWDIGVGGTEAFF. CDR3 bases: TGTGCCAGTAGTTCGTGGGACATCGGGGTCGGTGGCACTGAAGCTTTCTTT.

The V call is TRBV29-1, the J call TRBJ2-7; the D is unclear. The CDR3 covers 12 residues. The germline CDR1 and CDR2 sequences are SQVTM and ANQGSEA. Trimming took 1 base from V and 3 from J, leaving 7 bases between them. CDR3 amino acids: CSVEGGDYEQYF. The DNA for the CDR3 is TGCAGCGTTGAAGGAGGCGACTACGAGCAGTACTTC.

This chain connects TRBV7-2 to TRBJ2-3; TRBD2 aligns across 9 bases. CDR1 and CDR2 from the germline V gene are SGHTA and FQGNSA. This CDR3 is 17 amino acids long. V gave up 0 bases and J gave up 1 base; unmatched junction bases: 5. CDR3 protein: CASSLAASGIGTDTQYF. CDR3 nucleotide sequence: TGTGCCAGCAGCTTAGCGGCTAGCGGGATAGGCACAGATACGCAGTATTTT.

This chain links TRBV9 with TRBJ2-3, with D unclear. Germline V gives CDR1 SGDLS, CDR2 YYNGEE. Trimming pared 0 bases from V and 2 bases from J, leaving 7 bases between. The CDR3 totals 14 residues. The CDR3 here is CASSVVGDTDTQYF. The CDR3 nucleotides read TGTGCCAGCAGCGTAGTCGGAGACACAGATACGCAGTATTTT.

The CDR3 region has the DNA TGTGCCAGCAGTGACTCACAGGGAAGATCAGATACGCAGTATTTT. Amino acids: CASSDSQGRSDTQYF. The gene calls are TRBV6-4 and TRBJ2-3; a weak D match, TRBD1 (6 bases). The germline V gene has CDR1 MRHNA and CDR2 SNTAGT. V was trimmed by 0 bases and J by 4 bases, leaving 11 bases between them. The CDR3 sequence is 15 residues long.

The chain has TRBV19 and TRBJ2-3; 10 nucleotides agree with TRBD1. The V and J ends lost 5 bases and 4 bases, in that order; junction bases with no gene match: 6. The CDR3 extends over 15 amino acids. Germline V gene sequence: CDR1 LNHDA, CDR2 SQIVND (reference sequence). CDR3: CASSPGTGVADTQYF. The CDR3 bases are TGTGCCAGTAGTCCCGGGACAGGGGTGGCAGATACGCAGTATTTT.

V and J are TRBV11-2 and TRBJ2-2, with D possibly being TRBD1 (5 bases). The V and J ends lost 1 base and 6 bases respectively, with 6 bases between them. The germline V gene has CDR1 SGHAT and CDR2 FQNNGV. The CDR3 spans 13 residues. The CDR3 DNA reads as TGTGCCAGCAGCTTAGCGACAGCCGGGGAGCTGTTTTTT. This sequence encodes CASSLATAGELFF.

Comments on this clone: Distinct nucleotide sequences in the sample also encode this CDR3. The chain links TRBV9 to TRBJ1-2; TRBD1 aligns across 7 bases. The J segment lost 4 bases and the V segment lost 4 bases, leaving 7 bases of the junction unmatched. The germline V gene encodes CDR1 SGDLS and CDR2 YYNGEE. CDR3 length: 14 amino acids. The CDR3 loop is CASSPGQYLYGYTF. For the CDR3, the DNA is TGTGCCAGCAGCCCGGGACAGTACCTCTATGGCTACACCTTC. The variable domain in full, with the rest retrieved from reference TRBV9 and TRBJ1-2, is DSGVTQTPKHLITATGQRVTLRCSPRSGDLSVYWYQQSLDQGLQFLIQYYNGEERAKGNILERFSAQQFPDLHSELNLSSLELGDSALYFCASSPGQYLYGYTFGSGTRLTVV.